A selection of T cell receptor beta chains follows, all from one sample in a study of Graves' ophthalmopathy and Graves' hyperthyroidism. TCRdb reanalysed the multiplex PCR reads using MiXCR and keeps one entry per CDR3 protein. The sample contains almost 400,000 distinct CDR3 sequences, roughly 18% of which appear only once. The sample was peripheral blood. Receptor source: a woman aged 18 to 35 with Graves' ophthalmopathy. CDR3s leave out the opening cysteine and the closing phenylalanine or tryptophan.

V: TRBV6-2/TRBV6-3
J: TRBJ2-2
CDR3: ASSFPPRGLNTGELF

V: TRBV6-1
J: TRBJ1-5
CDR3: ASSRGRGSNQPQH

V: TRBV28
J: TRBJ2-5
CDR3: ASSRRRTGETQY

V: TRBV11-2
J: TRBJ1-5
CDR3: ASSLDSDNNQPQH

V: TRBV9
J: TRBJ1-3
CDR3: ASSEGISGNTIY

V: TRBV2
J: TRBJ1-2
CDR3: ASSEPDTSFYGYT

V: TRBV12-3/TRBV12-4
J: TRBJ1-2
CDR3: ASSSRDDYGYT

V: TRBV30
J: TRBJ1-2
CDR3: AWSFPDRTNYGYT

V: TRBV27
J: TRBJ2-2
CDR3: ASSFLDRVGTGELF

V: TRBV20-1
J: TRBJ2-2
CDR3: SASRSQGFGELF

V: TRBV4-2
J: TRBJ2-7
CDR3: ASSQPGTGGDEQY

V: TRBV6-2/TRBV6-3
J: TRBJ2-7
CDR3: ASSQGTVGYEQY

V: TRBV11-2
J: TRBJ2-4
CDR3: ASSLGGLTKNIQY

V: TRBV7-9
J: TRBJ2-5
CDR3: ASSLIGREIQETQY

V: TRBV6-1
J: TRBJ2-7
CDR3: ASSTLGGSRYEQY

V: TRBV13
J: TRBJ2-6
CDR3: ASTHGVRRVPGANVLT

V: TRBV20-1
J: TRBJ1-5
CDR3: SASPGRSNQPQH

V: TRBV11-2
J: TRBJ2-5
CDR3: ASSLEWAAGAGETQY

V: TRBV4-2
J: TRBJ1-1
CDR3: ASSPSPGTGWNTEAF

V: TRBV18
J: TRBJ1-5
CDR3: ASSPQDNNQPQH

V: TRBV7-9
J: TRBJ1-1
CDR3: ASSPPAGGEAS

V: TRBV7-2
J: TRBJ2-5
CDR3: ASSLGTGVWETQY

V: TRBV19
J: TRBJ1-2
CDR3: ASNGRRTNYGYT

V: TRBV2
J: TRBJ2-5
CDR3: ASSVRVQETQY

V: TRBV6-2/TRBV6-3
J: TRBJ2-7
CDR3: ASSYVSTDEQY

V: TRBV6-2/TRBV6-3
J: TRBJ2-7
CDR3: ASTPGTGVYEQY

V: TRBV5-6
J: TRBJ2-7
CDR3: ASTRRTVSYEQY

V: TRBV28
J: TRBJ2-3
CDR3: ASSPPGQGSTDTQY

V: TRBV6-2/TRBV6-3
J: TRBJ1-2
CDR3: ASSYGQYGYT

V: TRBV30
J: TRBJ1-1
CDR3: AWSVGGSEAF

V: TRBV4-3
J: TRBJ2-7
CDR3: ASSQVFPLEGQY

V: TRBV6-5
J: TRBJ2-3
CDR3: ASSYSNRPRPDTQY